The subject of this entry is one T cell receptor (beta chain). PCR primers comprised 60 Vbeta and 13 Jbeta primers. Sequencing used immunoSEQ multiplex PCR; TCRdb keeps in-frame clones, though not all of them. The sample has about 130,000 clones, roughly 75% seen once. These data are taken from a study of cytomegalovirus exposure and HLA in healthy donors. The CDR3 totals 16 residues. Germline V gives CDR1 WNHNN, CDR2 SYGVQD (reference sequence). The germline V and J ends were trimmed by 6 bases and 3 bases, with 21 bases remaining between them. Sequencing was performed on PBMCs. The sequence was collected from a female donor in good health and CMV-seronegative. The chain combines TRBV10-1 with TRBJ2-7; D possibly corresponds to TRBD2 (6 bases). DNA of the CDR3: TGCGCCAGCAGCCCCGGGGGTTCAAGAGGGAACTACGAGCAGTACTTC. Residues: CASSPGGSRGNYEQYF.